The clone carrying this T cell receptor beta chain has a single count. Between the trimmed V and J ends, which lost 4 bases and 7 bases, there was a span of 19 bases. Germline CDR1 GTSNPN, CDR2 SVGIG (reference sequence). The CDR3 loop spans 15 amino acids. The entry originates in a study of cytomegalovirus exposure and HLA in healthy donors. A multiplex PCR was run with 60 Vbeta primers and 13 Jbeta primers. Source study methods: The authors later counted about 80 million unique TCR beta chains, roughly 10 million of them shared. TCRdb's table, derived via immunoSEQ multiplex PCR, lists solely in-frame clones and lacks some. V and J calls and clone size are given by that table; D and trimming were obtained from the DNA. The sample holds about 170,000 clones, 80% seen once.

The sample comprised PBMCs. This rearrangement joins TRBV30 to TRBJ1-4; TRBD1 might be the D (6 bases). This receptor was obtained from a male donor in good health and CMV-seronegative. The CDR3 spells CAWTRPATGSEKLFF. The CDR3 bases are TGTGCCTGGACCCGACCCGCTACAGGGAGTGAAAAACTGTTTTTT.